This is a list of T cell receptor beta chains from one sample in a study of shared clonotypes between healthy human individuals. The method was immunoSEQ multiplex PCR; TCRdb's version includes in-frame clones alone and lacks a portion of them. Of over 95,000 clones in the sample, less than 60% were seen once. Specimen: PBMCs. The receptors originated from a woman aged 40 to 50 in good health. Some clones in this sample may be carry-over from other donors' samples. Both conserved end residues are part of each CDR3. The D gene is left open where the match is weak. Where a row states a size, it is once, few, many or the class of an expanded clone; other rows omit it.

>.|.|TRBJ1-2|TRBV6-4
CASTGGAGYTF
TGTGCCAGTACGGGGGGAGCTGGCTACACCTTC
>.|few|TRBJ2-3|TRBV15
CATGSRRASTDTQYF
TGTGCCACCGGCAGCCGAAGGGCTAGCACAGATACGCAGTATTTT
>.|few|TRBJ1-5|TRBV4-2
CASSCGRIGPLYSNQPQHF
TGTGCCAGCAGCTGCGGGCGGATCGGGCCCCTTTATAGCAATCAGCCCCAGCATTTT
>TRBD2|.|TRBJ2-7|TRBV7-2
CASSRTSGSPYEQYF
TGTGCCAGCAGCCGGACTAGCGGAAGCCCCTACGAGCAGTACTTC
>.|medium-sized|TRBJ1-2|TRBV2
CASSPTGTDGYTF
TGTGCCAGCAGTCCGACTGGGACGGATGGCTACACCTTC
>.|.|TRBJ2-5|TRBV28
CASSFSLTQYF
TGTGCCAGCAGTTTTTCCCTTACCCAGTACTTC
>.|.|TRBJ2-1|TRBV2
CARAEGGYNEQFF
TGTGCCAGGGCGGAGGGGGGTTACAATGAGCAGTTCTTC
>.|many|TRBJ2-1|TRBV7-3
CASSSNSDNEQFF
TGTGCCAGCAGCTCAAACTCGGACAATGAGCAGTTCTTC
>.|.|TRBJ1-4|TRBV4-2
CASSPRGEKLFF
TGTGCCAGCAGCCCAAGAGGAGAAAAACTGTTTTTT
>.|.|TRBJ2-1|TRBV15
CATSRERNEQFF
TGTGCCACCAGCAGAGAAAGAAATGAGCAGTTCTTC
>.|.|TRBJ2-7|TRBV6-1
CASSVQGYSYEQYF
TGTGCCAGCAGTGTCCAGGGGTACTCCTACGAGCAGTACTTC
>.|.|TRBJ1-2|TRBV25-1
CASSEYSGTNYGYTF
TGTGCCAGCAGTGAATATTCAGGAACTAACTATGGCTACACCTTC
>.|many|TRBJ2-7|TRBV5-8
CASSLEESYEQYF
TGTGCCAGCAGCTTGGAAGAATCCTACGAGCAGTACTTC
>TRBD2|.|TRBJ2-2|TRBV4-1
CASSQEASGSVGELFF
TGCGCCAGCAGCCAAGAGGCTAGCGGGAGTGTCGGGGAGCTGTTTTTT
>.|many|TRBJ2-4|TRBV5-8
CASSLVPLRGLYF
TGTGCCAGCAGCTTGGTGCCACTGAGGGGCTTGTACTTC
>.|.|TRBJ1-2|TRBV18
CASSTSAESYTF
TGTGCCAGCTCAACCAGCGCGGAAAGCTACACCTTC
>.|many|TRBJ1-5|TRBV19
CASSMGGQGGQPQHF
TGTGCCAGTAGTATGGGTGGGCAGGGCGGTCAGCCCCAGCATTTT
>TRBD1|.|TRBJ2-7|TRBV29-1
CSVGTGQLPYEQYF
TGCAGCGTGGGAACGGGACAGCTCCCCTACGAGCAGTACTTC